This paragraph reports one T cell receptor (beta chain). The data derive from a study of blood T cell repertoires in COVID-19. Overall study context: T cells, B-cell-depleted T cells, or PBMCs provided the cDNA or gDNA that served as material.

TCRdb's copy holds only in-frame clones and misses some; the assay was immunoSEQ multiplex PCR. The sample has roughly 180,000 clones, around 83% seen once. This TCR was sampled from a woman in her sixties or seventies with acute or convalescent COVID-19. The sequenced material came from peripheral blood.

The CDR3 region is CASSMDGGVGPQHF. In nucleotides, the CDR3 is TGTGCCAGTAGTATGGACGGGGGAGTGGGGCCCCAGCATTTT. The genes are TRBV19 and TRBJ1-5, with D maybe TRBD1 (5 bases). Germline CDR1 reads LNHDA; CDR2 reads SQIVND (reference sequence). V was clipped by 3 bases and J by 9 bases, with 15 bases between them. The CDR3 is made up of 14 amino acids.